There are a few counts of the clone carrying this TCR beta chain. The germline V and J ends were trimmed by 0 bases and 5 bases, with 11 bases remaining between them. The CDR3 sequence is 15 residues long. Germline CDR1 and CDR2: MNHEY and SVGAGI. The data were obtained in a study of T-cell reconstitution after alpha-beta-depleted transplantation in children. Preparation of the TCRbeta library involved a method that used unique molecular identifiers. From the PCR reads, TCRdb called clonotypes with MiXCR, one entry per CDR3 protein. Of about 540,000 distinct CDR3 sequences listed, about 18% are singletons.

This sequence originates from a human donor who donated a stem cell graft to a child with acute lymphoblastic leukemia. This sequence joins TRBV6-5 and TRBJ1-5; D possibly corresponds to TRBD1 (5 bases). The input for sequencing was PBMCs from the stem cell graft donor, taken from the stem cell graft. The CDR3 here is CASSYSLDTYQPQHF. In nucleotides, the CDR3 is TGTGCCAGCAGTTACTCCTTGGACACTTATCAGCCCCAGCATTTT.